The 29 T cell receptor beta chains below were found in one sample sequenced in a study of yellow fever vaccine responses in identical twins. MiXCR was run by TCRdb on the RT-PCR reads, yielding one entry per CDR3 protein. The table includes about 2,500 distinct CDR3 sequences, over 65% detected once. The material was T cells from blood (PBMCs), unsorted or a sorted subset (not recorded which), obtained before or after yellow fever vaccination (not recorded which). All receptors come from a woman aged 18 to 35 who received the yellow fever vaccine.

The chain has TRBV11-1 and TRBJ2-5, with 10 positions matching TRBD2. Germline values: CDR1 SGHAT, CDR2 FQDESV (reference sequence). The CDR3 loop spans 16 amino acids. V dropped 6 bases and J dropped 1; count of bases not matched to a gene: 8. The CDR3 loop reads CASRQTSGDSQETQYF. CDR3 DNA: TGTGCCAGCAGGCAAACTAGCGGGGACAGCCAAGAGACCCAGTACTTC.

This chain uses TRBV15 with TRBJ1-1, with D unclear. Germline CDR1 LNHNV, CDR2 YYDKDF (reference sequence). The V end was cut by 2 bases, the J end by 3 bases, with 16 bases between. CDR3 length: 16 residues. CDR3 nucleotide sequence: TGTGCCACCAGCAGAACCCGTGAGGGTTGGGACACTGAAGCTTTCTTT. Translating it yields CATSRTREGWDTEAFF. Full variable domain (missing parts from reference TRBV15 and TRBJ1-1): DAMVIQNPRYQVTQFGKPVTLSCSQTLNHNVMYWYQQKSSQAPKLLFHYYDKDFNNEADTPDNFQSRRPNTSFCFLDIRSPGLGDTAMYLCATSRTREGWDTEAFFGQGTRLTVV.

The gene calls are TRBV10-1 and TRBJ1-2; D may be TRBD1 (6 bases). The CDR3 consists of 17 residues. From germline, CDR1 is WNHNN and CDR2 SYGVQD (reference sequence). V lost 2 bases, J lost 3 bases, and 19 bases lay in between. CDR3 nucleotide sequence: TGCGCCAGCAGTGAGATTAGCAGGGGCCGCTTTTACTATGGCTACACCTTC. It translates to CASSEISRGRFYYGYTF.

This rearrangement joins TRBV18 to TRBJ2-1, with a weak D call TRBD2 (6 bases). CDR3 length equals 16 residues. In germline, CDR1 is KGHSH, CDR2 LQKENI. V lost 0 bases, J lost 0 bases, and 9 bases lay in between. CDR3 DNA sequence: TGTGCCAGCTCACCACCTAGCGGCCCCTCCTACAATGAGCAGTTCTTC. The encoded protein is CASSPPSGPSYNEQFF.

The chain links TRBV11-1 to TRBJ1-2; D not certain. Germline V lookup: CDR1 SGHAT, CDR2 FQDESV (reference sequence). Deletions cut 3 bases from V and 8 bases from J, with 10 bases between. The CDR3 runs to 12 residues. CDR3 DNA: TGTGCCAGCAGCTTCGACTTGATAGGCTACACCTTC. Its protein product is CASSFDLIGYTF.

This clonotype appeared a few times. This chain's CDR3 is CAISRGLNYGYTF. CDR3 DNA: TGTGCCATCAGTCGGGGTCTCAACTATGGCTACACCTTC. The J gene is TRBJ1-2, the V gene TRBV10-3; D call uncertain. This CDR3 contains 13 residues. Trimming stripped 5 bases from V and 2 bases from J, with 9 bases between. Germline values: CDR1 ENHRY, CDR2 SYGVKD.

The chain is built from TRBV20-1 and TRBJ2-7; either TRBD1 or TRBD2 may supply D (6 bases each). The CDR3 contains 15 residues. CDR1 and CDR2 from the germline V gene are DFQATT and SNEGSKA (reference sequence). The V gene lost 4 bases and the J gene lost 4 bases, with 20 bases spanning the gap. CDR3 protein: CSAKGQRGGGYEQYF. The CDR3 DNA sequence: TGCAGTGCTAAGGGCCAGCGAGGGGGAGGATACGAGCAGTACTTC.

Here the CDR3 DNA reads TGTGCCAGCAGTTTGGGTGTCGGGAGGACCTACGAGCAGTACTTC. This codes for CASSLGVGRTYEQYF. J is TRBJ2-7 and V is TRBV27; TRBD2 matches 7 bases. The CDR3 is made up of 15 amino acids. Losses at the gene ends were 3 bases for V and 2 bases for J; bases not matched to a gene: 7. Germline CDR1 reads MNHEY; CDR2 reads SMNVEV (reference sequence).

The chain carries TRBV4-1 and TRBJ1-2; 8 nucleotides match TRBD1. Germline CDR1 reads MGHRA; CDR2 reads YSYEKL. Trimming removed 3 bases from V and 5 bases from J; junction bases left unmatched: 8. CDR3 size: 15 residues. This CDR3 is CASSQETGVDYGYTF. In DNA form, the CDR3 reads TGCGCCAGCAGCCAGGAGACAGGGGTAGATTATGGCTACACCTTC.

CDR3 sequence reads: CAISESLVHEQFF. CDR3 DNA sequence: TGTGCCATCAGTGAGTCCCTGGTCCATGAGCAGTTCTTC. This chain links TRBV10-3 with TRBJ2-1; D not resolved. Germline CDR1 ENHRY, CDR2 SYGVKD. The CDR3 contains 13 residues. The V end was cut by 0 bases, the J end by 8 bases, with 8 bases between.

The chain recombines TRBV7-6 with TRBJ2-3; a weak D match, TRBD2 (6 bases). The ends were cut back, 5 bases at V and 3 bases at J, with 18 bases in the middle. The CDR3 has 16 amino acids. CDR1 and CDR2 from the germline V gene are SGHVS and FNYEAQ. Here the CDR3 DNA reads TGTGCCAGCAGCGTCTCCGGGACTTGGAGTACAGATACGCAGTATTTT. Its translation: CASSVSGTWSTDTQYF.

The chain carries TRBV5-1 and TRBJ1-1; no firm D call. V was cut by 4 bases and J by 1 base, with 20 bases left in between. The length of the CDR3 is 17 residues. Per the germline V gene, CDR1 is SGHRS and CDR2 is YFSETQ. This CDR3 reads CASSTKTRTTGNTEAFF. The CDR3 DNA reads as TGCGCCAGCAGCACGAAGACAAGGACCACGGGGAACACTGAAGCTTTCTTT.

This clonotype has just one count. The chain carries TRBV7-9 and TRBJ2-1; TRBD2 is a possible D gene (6 bases). CDR3 length: 15 residues. V was pared by 3 bases and J by 7 bases, with 16 bases between. Germline CDR1 reads SEHNR; CDR2 reads FQNEAQ (reference sequence). CDR3 residues: CASSFSETRLNEQFF. The DNA of the CDR3 is TGTGCCAGCAGCTTCTCCGAGACTAGGTTAAATGAGCAGTTCTTC.

This sequence joins TRBV20-1 and TRBJ2-5, with TRBD2 identical over 14 bases. This CDR3 is 16 amino acids long. Unmatched junction bases numbered 6, after V lost 3 bases and J lost 3 bases. Germline CDR1 reads DFQATT; CDR2 reads SNEGSKA (reference sequence). CDR3 bases: TGCAGTGCTAGTCGCCCGGGACTAGCGGGAGAAGAGACCCAGTACTTC. Translation gives CSASRPGLAGEETQYF.

This clonotype was recorded a few times. V and J are TRBV7-9 and TRBJ2-3, with 8 positions matching TRBD2. The CDR3 sequence is 14 residues long. Germline loops: CDR1 SEHNR, CDR2 FQNEAQ (reference sequence). V dropped 5 bases and J dropped 3; count of bases not matched to a gene: 4. The CDR3 sequence: CASSLGTRTDTQYF. The DNA of the CDR3 is TGTGCCAGCAGCCTCGGGACTAGAACAGATACGCAGTATTTT.

The rearrangement joins TRBV7-9 to TRBJ1-5; no definite D call. This CDR3 comprises 12 residues. Looked up from germline, CDR1 is SEHNR and CDR2 is FQNEAQ (reference sequence). Trimming stripped 4 bases from V and 2 bases from J, with 3 bases between. The CDR3 nucleotides read TGTGCCAGCAGCTCAGGCAATCAGCCCCAGCATTTT. Its protein is CASSSGNQPQHF.

The V call is TRBV15, the J call TRBJ1-5; the match to TRBD1 covers 7 bases. The CDR3 covers 14 residues. Per the germline V gene, CDR1 is LNHNV and CDR2 is YYDKDF (reference sequence). The V gene end was trimmed by 4 bases and the J gene end by 5 bases; junction bases not matched to a gene: 5. CDR3 amino acids: CATSIGTDHQPQHF. CDR3 in DNA: TGTGCCACCAGCATCGGGACAGACCATCAGCCCCAGCATTTT. The whole variable domain, filled in from reference TRBV15 and TRBJ1-5, reads DAMVIQNPRYQVTQFGKPVTLSCSQTLNHNVMYWYQQKSSQAPKLLFHYYDKDFNNEADTPDNFQSRRPNTSFCFLDIRSPGLGDTAMYLCATSIGTDHQPQHFGDGTRLSIL.

This chain links TRBV10-3 with TRBJ2-7; D gene unclear. Germline assignment: CDR1 ENHRY and CDR2 SYGVKD. The CDR3 covers 15 residues. V was cut by 2 bases and J by 0 bases, with 11 bases left in between. CDR3: CAISETSLSSYEQYF. DNA for the CDR3: TGTGCCATCAGTGAGACTTCACTAAGCTCCTACGAGCAGTACTTC.

The rearrangement uses TRBV20-1 and TRBJ1-1; TRBD1 aligns across 10 bases. This CDR3 has 13 residues. CDR1 DFQATT and CDR2 SNEGSKA come from the germline V gene (reference sequence). The trim removed 4 bases at V and 4 bases at J, leaving 3 bases unmatched. The CDR3 DNA reads as TGCAGTGCTACACGGACAGGGGGCACTGAAGCTTTCTTT. It translates to CSATRTGGTEAFF.

This clonotype was counted a single time. The gene calls are TRBV4-1 and TRBJ2-7, with no clear D. This CDR3 has 13 residues. Germline CDR1 is MGHRA and CDR2 is YSYEKL. With 0 bases removed from V and 4 bases from J, the gap between germline ends came to 7 bases. The CDR3 DNA reads as TGCGCCAGCAGCCAAGACGGACCTTACGAGCAGTACTTC. This sequence encodes CASSQDGPYEQYF.

The chain combines TRBV6-5 with TRBJ1-2, with D perhaps TRBD1 (6 bases). The germline CDR1 and CDR2 sequences are MNHEY and SVGAGI. The germline V and J ends were trimmed by 0 bases and 5 bases, with 10 bases remaining between them. This CDR3 region has 14 residues. The CDR3 spells CASSYSAGDYGYTF. The DNA of the CDR3 is TGTGCCAGCAGTTACTCTGCAGGGGATTATGGCTACACCTTC.

The CDR3: CATTSLTGQGITGELFF. The CDR3 nucleotides are TGTGCCACGACTAGCCTAACAGGACAGGGGATCACCGGGGAGCTGTTTTTT. This chain links TRBV10-3 with TRBJ2-2; 9 nucleotides line up with TRBD1. Germline lookup yields CDR1 ENHRY and CDR2 SYGVKD. With V trimmed by 10 bases and J by 4 bases, 16 bases remained unmatched. The CDR3 spans 17 residues.

V is TRBV28 and J is TRBJ2-1, with TRBD2 matching over 8 bases. J was trimmed by 9 bases and V by 2 bases; bases with no gene match: 9. Germline CDR1 and CDR2: MDHEN and SYDVKM. The CDR3 is 15 residues long. CDR3 coding DNA: TGTGCCAGCAGTTTAAACCAGCGGGGGCGGCTTGAGCAGTTCTTC. This codes for CASSLNQRGRLEQFF. Full variable domain (missing parts from reference TRBV28 and TRBJ2-1): DVKVTQSSRYLVKRTGEKVFLECVQDMDHENMFWYRQDPGLGLRLIYFSYDVKMKEKGDIPEGYSVSREKKERFSLILESASTNQTSMYLCASSLNQRGRLEQFFGPGTRLTVL.

The gene calls are TRBV12-3 or TRBV12-4 and TRBJ2-7, with 9 bases that match TRBD1. There are 16 residues in the CDR3. After removal of 5 bases from V and 6 bases from J, the junction contained 14 bases not matched to a gene. CDR3 sequence (DNA): TGTGCCAGCAGTAAAGGGACAGGGATAGGGGGGGGCGAGCAGTACTTC. Translating gives CASSKGTGIGGGEQYF.

This rearrangement joins TRBV6-2 or TRBV6-3 to TRBJ1-6; 7 bases are a match to TRBD1. This CDR3 spans 16 amino acids. J gave up 9 bases and V 4 bases, and 12 bases lay outside the gene matches. In germline, CDR1 is MNHEY, CDR2 SVGEGT. This CDR3 reads CASSSSTGTVSSPLHF. The CDR3 DNA sequence: TGTGCCAGCAGTTCCTCCACCGGGACAGTCAGTTCACCCCTCCACTTT.

The chain couples TRBV18 to TRBJ2-3; D might be TRBD1 or TRBD2, each matching 5 bases. This CDR3 region has 16 residues. V lost 2 bases and J lost 3, with 15 bases in between. Germline CDR1 and CDR2: KGHSH and LQKENI. The CDR3 sequence: CASSPWQGTGTDTQYF. The CDR3 DNA follows: TGTGCCAGCTCACCATGGCAGGGCACGGGAACAGATACGCAGTATTTT.

The chain employs TRBV6-2 or TRBV6-3 and TRBJ1-6; a weak D match, TRBD1 (5 bases). V lost 0 bases and J lost 6, with 12 bases in between. The CDR3 totals 16 residues. Germline-derived CDR1 and CDR2 are MNHEY and SVGEGT. In nucleotides, the CDR3 is TGTGCCAGCAGTTACTCCGGAAGGGGCTTTAATTCACCCCTCCACTTT. This codes for CASSYSGRGFNSPLHF.

The J gene is TRBJ2-5, the V gene TRBV11-1; 7 nucleotides match TRBD1. Unmatched junction bases numbered 4, after V lost 5 bases and J lost 1 base. The CDR3 totals 14 residues. CDR1 is SGHAT, CDR2 FQDESV, per germline (reference sequence). For the CDR3, the DNA is TGTGCCAGCAGCGCCCGACAGGGCCAAGAGACCCAGTACTTC. Its protein product is CASSARQGQETQYF.

The chain recombines TRBV15 with TRBJ2-2, with D perhaps given as TRBD1 or TRBD2 (6 bases each). V was cut by 3 bases and J by 3 bases, with 11 bases left in between. Per germline, CDR1 LNHNV and CDR2 YYDKDF (reference sequence). CDR3 length: 15 residues. The CDR3 nucleotides are TGTGCCACCAGCAGCGGGGGCCAAGACACCGGGGAGCTGTTTTTT. Translation gives CATSSGGQDTGELFF.